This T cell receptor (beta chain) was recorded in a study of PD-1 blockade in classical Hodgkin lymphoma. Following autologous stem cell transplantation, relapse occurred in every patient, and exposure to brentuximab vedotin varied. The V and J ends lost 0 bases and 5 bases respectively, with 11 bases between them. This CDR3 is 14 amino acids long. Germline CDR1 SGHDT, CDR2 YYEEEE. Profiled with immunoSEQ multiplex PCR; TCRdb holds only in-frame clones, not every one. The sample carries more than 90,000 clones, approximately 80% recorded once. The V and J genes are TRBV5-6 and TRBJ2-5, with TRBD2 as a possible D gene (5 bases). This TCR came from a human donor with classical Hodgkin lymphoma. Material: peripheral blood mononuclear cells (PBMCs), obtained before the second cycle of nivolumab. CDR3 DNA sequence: TGTGCCAGCAGCTTGGTACGGGGTTGGGAGACCCAGTACTTC. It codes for CASSLVRGWETQYF.